This is a list of T cell receptor beta chains from one sample in a study of shared clonotypes between healthy human individuals. Here immunoSEQ multiplex PCR was the method, and the copy in TCRdb shows in-frame clones only, minus some. The profile shows about 1 million clones, roughly 80% of them singletons. Sequenced material: memory CD4+ T cells sorted from blood. The receptors originated from a man in his late teens or twenties in good health. Each CDR3 is given with its conserved first and last residue. Not every row has a clone size; where given, it reads once, few, many or a size class.

CDR3 protein: CASSPPGLAGTGELFF
J gene: TRBJ2-2
clone size: -
V gene: TRBV5-1

CDR3 protein: CASSLLRQGSSEQYF
J gene: TRBJ2-7
clone size: -
V gene: TRBV7-9

CDR3 protein: CASSLRGQGHTEAFF
J gene: TRBJ1-1
clone size: few
V gene: TRBV7-9

CDR3 protein: CASSLIQGGYGYTF
J gene: TRBJ1-2
clone size: -
V gene: TRBV5-6

CDR3 protein: CASRPGQGSSGANVLTF
J gene: TRBJ2-6
clone size: -
V gene: TRBV5-4

CDR3 protein: CASTGLVGGVTGELFF
J gene: TRBJ2-2
clone size: -
V gene: TRBV27

CDR3 protein: CATSTGRSATEAFF
J gene: TRBJ1-1
clone size: -
V gene: TRBV6-1

CDR3 protein: CASSDARGQETQYF
J gene: TRBJ2-5
clone size: -
V gene: TRBV25-1

CDR3 protein: CASSPGVGTEAFF
J gene: TRBJ1-1
clone size: -
V gene: TRBV18

CDR3 protein: CASSEAGSTNEKLFF
J gene: TRBJ1-4
clone size: few
V gene: TRBV2

CDR3 protein: CASSSRRGSNTGELFF
J gene: TRBJ2-2
clone size: once
V gene: TRBV7-6

CDR3 protein: CASSLGSTDTQYF
J gene: TRBJ2-3
clone size: -
V gene: TRBV7-9

CDR3 protein: CASSPRTSGSMETQYF
J gene: TRBJ2-5
clone size: -
V gene: TRBV7-8

CDR3 protein: CASSQDGQNYNEQFF
J gene: TRBJ2-1
clone size: few
V gene: TRBV4-1

CDR3 protein: CAWNSLGNNSPLHF
J gene: TRBJ1-6
clone size: -
V gene: TRBV30

CDR3 protein: CASSLEGTSLDGYTF
J gene: TRBJ1-2
clone size: -
V gene: TRBV5-1

CDR3 protein: CASSYGRDKNTEAFF
J gene: TRBJ1-1
clone size: -
V gene: TRBV6-6

CDR3 protein: CASSFSQVGLGYTF
J gene: TRBJ1-2
clone size: once
V gene: TRBV7-2

CDR3 protein: CASSTGQGSSGELFF
J gene: TRBJ2-2
clone size: -
V gene: TRBV19

CDR3 protein: CASLSPGLVAEQFF
J gene: TRBJ2-1
clone size: -
V gene: TRBV6-1

CDR3 protein: CASRQLGNYGYTF
J gene: TRBJ1-2
clone size: -
V gene: TRBV11-2

CDR3 protein: CASSPGLAEGDTQYF
J gene: TRBJ2-3
clone size: -
V gene: TRBV5-1

CDR3 protein: CASSRTGISGNTIYF
J gene: TRBJ1-3
clone size: -
V gene: TRBV5-4

CDR3 protein: CASGTGSSGANVLTF
J gene: TRBJ2-6
clone size: -
V gene: TRBV28

CDR3 protein: CASSLVSPLSYNEQFF
J gene: TRBJ2-1
clone size: -
V gene: TRBV7-9

CDR3 protein: CASRVAGGPNEKLFF
J gene: TRBJ1-4
clone size: -
V gene: TRBV28

CDR3 protein: CASSFRGTGENIQYF
J gene: TRBJ2-4
clone size: -
V gene: TRBV5-6